This T cell receptor beta chain was recorded in a study of graft-versus-host responses after intestinal transplantation (dated by TCRdb to about 2021). Broadly, across the study: The transplants that recipients received were multivisceral, liver-intestinal, or isolated intestinal. Anti-thymocyte globulin induction was given to all recipients, followed by maintenance tacrolimus and steroids for roughly 3 years. Bulk TCR-beta CDR3 sequencing was used to track graft-versus-host and host-versus-graft alloreactive T cell clones in the graft, circulation and bone marrow after intestinal transplantation. Alloreactive clones were identified by sequencing pre-transplant mixed lymphocyte reaction products and comparing these products with unstimulated pre-transplant donor and recipient T cells. The cohort enrolled 24 intestinal transplant recipients including one retransplant, and a few patients lacking pretransplant specimens were excluded. Donor T cell macrochimerism was defined as a peak of at least 4% donor T cells among recipient peripheral blood mononuclear cells. Samples from three later patients were sequenced in-house on an Illumina MiSeq with MiXCR processing rather than by the commercial service. General findings and caveats noted by the study authors: GvH clones were detected in recipient bone marrow, and some appeared earlier in ileal mucosa or blood, consistent with an intestinal mucosal origin. Early after transplant, peak levels of circulating GvH clones were associated with declines in HvG clones. In the allografts of patients with donor T cell macrochimerism, GvH to HvG T cell clonal ratios were high. The conclusions were limited by the relatively low number and heterogeneity of the intestinal transplant patients.

This clone was counted a few times. The specificity of this receptor is unknown. Per-nucleotide qualities are absent, and no much larger clonotype sits a single base away. The library was prepared using the immunoSEQ multiplex PCR assay. For most patients, genomic DNA was isolated with the Qiagen DNeasy Blood and Tissue Kit and shipped frozen to Adaptive Biotechnologies for TCR sequencing. Adaptive Biotechnologies carried out high-throughput TCR-beta CDR3 sequencing of genomic DNA for most patients. The source study handled its data this way. Adaptive's ImmunoSEQ software was the source of the TCR sequencing data for roughly 19 patients, while a few other patients were processed with MiXCR and VDJtools. To correct CD4 versus CD8 sorting errors, any sequence found in both subsets at a frequency ratio below 5:1 was removed. CDR3 nucleotide sequences shared between donor and recipient were removed because their origin could not be assigned. Alloreactive clones required at least 2-fold expansion over unstimulated cells and minimum CFSE-low frequency of 0.002% (template counts) or 0.001% (read counts). Mappable clones were those detected in sequenced pre-transplant spleen, lymph node, or MLR CFSE-low populations of the donor or recipient. The cumulative frequency of alloreactive clones was calculated as a percentage of all sequences, weighted by copy number. Sourced from immuneACCESS, this table was stored by TCRdb with only in-frame sequences that have V and J called. A share of the clones is absent; for the studies checked, an unresolved V gene accounts for under half, and the remainder has no known explanation. D and trimming were read from the DNA, whereas the V and J calls and clone size are those reported in that table. Present in this sample are about 26,000 clones, about four fifths of which were seen just once. The leading ten clones occupy 0.7% of the sample.

Explained via the paper, the time point label denotes: cells obtained before transplantation from donor or recipient. CD3+CD4+ and CD3+CD8+ populations were FACS-sorted from unstimulated pre-transplant donor and recipient cells taken from spleen or lymph nodes. Looking up the germline V gene yields CDR1 SGHRS and CDR2 YFSETQ. The CDR3 starts with the cysteine, ends with the phenylalanine, and has 16 residues. The retained sequence is limited to the CDR3, 48 bases, with the frame set at the first base. After removal of 0 bases from V and 2 bases from J, the junction retains 7 bases not matched to a gene.

The sequence was collected from a human donor who received an intestinal transplant. The chain joins TRBV5-1 to TRBJ2-7; TRBD2 lines up with 8 middle nucleotides. The material sequenced was unstimulated CD4+ T cells sorted from spleen or lymph node cells, taken before intestinal transplant. CDR3 region: CASSLGVGRGPYEQYF. Read as DNA, the sequence is TGCGCCAGCAGCTTGGGGGTCGGGAGGGGACCCTACGAGCAGTACTTC.